This TCR beta chain was sequenced for a study of shared clonotypes between healthy human individuals. General observations from the study: Limited genetic and exposure-history diversity came from having few donors.

The assay ran at deep level. Sorted-subset replicate PCRs used 150 to 200 ng DNA, some 31,000 T cell genomes. The table came from immunoSEQ multiplex PCR; TCRdb's copy has only in-frame clones and leaves some out. The sample lists some 2.1 million clones; roughly 93% were seen once. The naive CD8 population came from CD45RO-negative cells selected for CCR7, without terminally differentiated effector memory CD45RA+ cells. Every donor was a Caucasian adult from Nashville, Tennessee. On this clone: Its antigen is unknown.

The sequence was collected from a man aged 18-30 years in good health. Some clones in this sample may be carry-over from other donors' samples. Sequenced input: naive CD8+ T cells from PBMCs.

The CDR3 is CASSPHRGVSSYEQYF. The CDR3 DNA reads as TGTGCCAGCAGCCCGCACAGGGGAGTAAGCTCCTACGAGCAGTACTTC. The chain employs TRBV11-1 and TRBJ2-7; TRBD1 aligns across 7 bases. CDR1 and CDR2 (germline): SGHAT, FQDESV (reference sequence). There are 16 residues in the CDR3. Trimming cost V 5 bases and J 0 bases; bases outside gene matches: 10. Full variable domain (rest looked up from reference TRBV11-1 and TRBJ2-7): EAEVAQSPRYKITEKSQAVAFWCDPISGHATLYWYRQILGQGPELLVQFQDESVVDDSQLPKDRFSAERLKGVDSTLKIQPAELGDSAMYLCASSPHRGVSSYEQYFGPGTRLTVT.